One sample yielded the 26 T cell receptor beta chains listed below, sequenced in a study of technical replicates of blood from a handful of donors. Assay: immunoSEQ multiplex PCR; the TCRdb copy retains only in-frame clones and omits some. In the table there are 50,000 to 75,000 clones, 93% of which are singletons. Sequenced: PBMCs. These receptors were collected from a human donor in good health. Some clones in this sample may be carry-over from other donors' samples.

This rearrangement joins TRBV15 to TRBJ1-1; TRBD1 matches at 7 bases. The CDR3 loop spans 17 amino acids. CDR1 and CDR2 from the germline V gene are LNHNV and YYDKDF (reference sequence). V lost 5 bases and J lost 0; bases outside the gene matches: 12. Written as DNA, the CDR3 is TGTGCCACCAGCTCGACAGGGATGGGACCCATGAACACTGAAGCTTTCTTT. It codes for CATSSTGMGPMNTEAFF.

This rearrangement joins TRBV20-1 to TRBJ2-2; D is undetermined. The CDR3 loop spans 11 amino acids. Deletions cut 5 bases from V and 7 bases from J, with 8 bases between. CDR1 is DFQATT, CDR2 SNEGSKA, per germline (reference sequence). The CDR3 region has the DNA TGCAGTGCTCCACGGGTCGGGGAGCTGTTTTTT. Translating it yields CSAPRVGELFF.

The rearrangement joins TRBV30 to TRBJ1-2; TRBD1 matches at 7 bases. Germline lookup yields CDR1 GTSNPN and CDR2 SVGIG (reference sequence). There are 13 residues in the CDR3. V lost 4 bases, J lost 0 bases, and 2 bases stayed unmatched. Here the CDR3 reads CAWNRGANYGYTF. The CDR3 DNA follows: TGTGCCTGGAACAGGGGCGCTAACTATGGCTACACCTTC.

The chain is built from TRBV4-3 and TRBJ2-1, with TRBD1 identical over 8 bases. Trimming cost V 1 base and J 7 bases; bases outside gene matches: 0. Germline-derived CDR1 and CDR2 are LGHNA and YSLEER. The length of the CDR3 is 13 residues. In DNA form, the CDR3 reads TGCGCCAGCAGCCAAGGGACAGGGAATGAGCAGTTCTTC. Translating gives CASSQGTGNEQFF.

This clone was recorded only once. The V call is TRBV7-2, the J call TRBJ2-7; 11 bases map to TRBD2. CDR3 length equals 15 residues. V shed 6 bases and J 3 bases; nucleotides not matched to a gene: 7. Germline V CDR1 and CDR2: SGHTA, FQGNSA. The CDR3 sequence is CASSYTSGGLYEQYF. The CDR3 DNA is TGTGCCAGCAGTTACACTAGCGGGGGCCTCTACGAGCAGTACTTC.

The rearrangement links TRBV6-4 to TRBJ1-2; the D is unclear. Germline assignment: CDR1 MRHNA and CDR2 SNTAGT. The CDR3 is made up of 13 amino acids. V shed 4 bases and J shed 6 bases, with 12 bases lying between them. As DNA, the CDR3 is TGTGCCAGCAGTGCCGCCGAGGGCAATGGCTACACCTTC. Translation gives CASSAAEGNGYTF.

The genes are TRBV16 and TRBJ2-3; no clear D. Trimming shortened V by 4 bases and J by 6 bases, and 8 bases separated the two germline ends. CDR3 length equals 12 residues. The germline V gene encodes CDR1 KGHSY and CDR2 FQNENV. The DNA for the CDR3 is TGTGCCAGCAGCCGCGGTGGCGATACGCAGTATTTT. As protein: CASSRGGDTQYF.

V is TRBV18 and J is TRBJ2-7; D might be TRBD1 (6 bases). The V end was cut by 3 bases, the J end by 0 bases, with 9 bases between. Germline-derived CDR1 and CDR2 are KGHSH and LQKENI. The CDR3 is 14 residues long. Here the CDR3 DNA reads TGTGCCAGCTCACCCCAGGGGAGCTCCTACGAGCAGTACTTC. As protein: CASSPQGSSYEQYF.

The gene calls are TRBV6-4 and TRBJ2-3, with TRBD2 as a possible D gene (7 bases). CDR1 and CDR2 from the germline V gene are MRHNA and SNTAGT. V was cut by 4 bases and J by 3 bases, with 11 bases left in between. CDR3 length: 14 amino acids. The CDR3 DNA follows: TGTGCCAGCAGTGTAAGGGGGGGGACAGATACGCAGTATTTT. Amino acid sequence: CASSVRGGTDTQYF.

The chain is built from TRBV11-2 and TRBJ2-5; 8 bases line up with TRBD1. CDR1 is SGHAT and CDR2 is FQNNGV in the germline V gene. V shed 5 bases, J shed 3 bases, and the junction held 5 bases outside the gene matches. This CDR3 is 14 amino acids long. The CDR3 here is CASSPRTGKETQYF. CDR3 nucleotide sequence: TGTGCCAGCAGCCCTCGGACAGGGAAAGAGACCCAGTACTTC.

This sequence joins TRBV4-3 and TRBJ2-7; TRBD1 is a possible D gene (8 bases). The germline CDR1 and CDR2 sequences are LGHNA and YSLEER. Trimming removed 1 base at V and 5 bases at J, with 15 bases between. CDR3 length equals 15 residues. The CDR3 is CASSQGGGQADEQYF. CDR3 bases: TGCGCCAGCAGCCAAGGGGGGGGACAGGCTGACGAGCAGTACTTC.

CDR3 sequence: CASGLRPETQYF. Written as DNA, the CDR3 is TGTGCCAGCGGACTGCGTCCAGAGACCCAGTACTTC. The rearrangement links TRBV2 to TRBJ2-5; TRBD2 might be the D (5 bases). CDR1 is SNHLY and CDR2 is FYNNEI in the germline V gene. V shed 8 bases and J shed 4 bases, with 11 bases lying between them. CDR3 length: 12 amino acids.

This clone has a single count. The chain has TRBV6-1 and TRBJ2-1; TRBD2 matches at 8 bases. The CDR3 runs 12 residues. The V gene end was trimmed by 10 bases and the J gene end by 4 bases; junction bases not matched to a gene: 3. From germline, CDR1 is MNHNS and CDR2 SASEGT. DNA of the CDR3: TGTGCCATTCGCGGGGGGTACAATGAGCAGTTCTTC. Amino acids: CAIRGGYNEQFF.

The chain links TRBV20-1 to TRBJ2-3; D is perhaps TRBD2 (5 bases). Looked up from germline, CDR1 is DFQATT and CDR2 is SNEGSKA (reference sequence). The CDR3 covers 11 residues. V lost 0 bases and J 9 bases, leaving 7 bases between the germline ends. The CDR3 nucleotides read TGCAGTGCTAGAGATCGGAGGACGCAGTATTTT. This codes for CSARDRRTQYF.

The chain's CDR3 is CASSRGDTGELFF. The CDR3 coding sequence is TGTGCCAGCAGCAGGGGCGACACCGGGGAGCTGTTTTTT. The chain has TRBV6-5 and TRBJ2-2, with a weak D call TRBD1 (6 bases). This CDR3 is built from 13 residues. V was cut by 6 bases and J by 3 bases, with 8 bases left in between. Germline V lookup: CDR1 MNHEY, CDR2 SVGAGI.

This clone was recorded a few times. The rearrangement uses TRBV4-1 and TRBJ2-7; maybe TRBD2 (5 bases). CDR1 and CDR2 from the germline V gene are MGHRA and YSYEKL. With 0 bases removed from V and 3 bases from J, the gap between germline ends came to 12 bases. The CDR3 spans 15 residues. CDR3 region: CASSQDITGNYEQYF. Here the CDR3 DNA reads TGCGCCAGCAGCCAAGATATTACGGGAAACTACGAGCAGTACTTC.

The chain recombines TRBV2 with TRBJ1-1, with D possibly being TRBD1 (6 bases). V shed 8 bases and J shed 2 bases, with 15 bases lying between them. Looked up from germline, CDR1 is SNHLY and CDR2 is FYNNEI. This CDR3 is 14 amino acids long. The CDR3 sequence is CASLRGQTNTEAFF. CDR3 nucleotide sequence: TGTGCCAGCCTTCGGGGACAAACTAACACTGAAGCTTTCTTT.

The chain has TRBV15 and TRBJ2-2, with D possibly matching TRBD1 (6 bases). Germline V gene data show CDR1 as LNHNV and CDR2 as YYDKDF (reference sequence). V lost 6 bases and J lost 7, with 9 bases in between. The CDR3 covers 12 residues. The CDR3 spells CATREGVGELFF. CDR3 DNA sequence: TGTGCCACCAGAGAGGGGGTCGGGGAGCTGTTTTTT. The full variable domain, rest sourced from reference TRBV15 and TRBJ2-2, is DAMVIQNPRYQVTQFGKPVTLSCSQTLNHNVMYWYQQKSSQAPKLLFHYYDKDFNNEADTPDNFQSRRPNTSFCFLDIRSPGLGDTAMYLCATREGVGELFFGEGSRLTVL.

The chain carries TRBV6-1 and TRBJ2-7, with D unclear. The V gene lost 4 bases and the J gene lost 0 bases, with 7 bases spanning the gap. The CDR3 is 13 amino acids. Germline CDR1 reads MNHNS; CDR2 reads SASEGT. The CDR3 loop is CASSAYPSYEQYF. The CDR3 DNA reads TGTGCCAGCAGTGCCTACCCCTCCTACGAGCAGTACTTC.

V and J are TRBV19 and TRBJ2-6; possibly TRBD2 for D (6 bases). V lost 6 bases to trimming and J lost 2 bases, with 20 bases between them. The CDR3 runs to 18 residues. Germline V gene data show CDR1 as LNHDA and CDR2 as SQIVND (reference sequence). CDR3 bases: TGTGCCAGTAGGGCGGCTGCTGGGCGGGATGCTGGGGCCAACGTCCTGACTTTC. Protein product: CASRAAAGRDAGANVLTF.

The chain employs TRBV12-5 and TRBJ2-4; D not certain. Per germline, CDR1 LGHNT and CDR2 FRNRAP. Trimming stripped 1 base from V and 0 bases from J, with 7 bases between. The length of the CDR3 is 15 residues. The CDR3 region is CASGLGQAAKNIQYF. CDR3 coding DNA: TGTGCTAGTGGTTTGGGGCAGGCAGCCAAAAACATTCAGTACTTC.

The genes are TRBV5-4 and TRBJ2-5; 11 bases are a match to TRBD2. From germline, CDR1 is SGHNT and CDR2 YYREEE (reference sequence). The CDR3 sequence is 15 residues long. The V segment lost 2 bases and the J segment 3 bases; nucleotides outside the gene matches: 3. The chain's CDR3 is CASSLKLAGEETQYF. CDR3 DNA sequence: TGTGCCAGCAGCTTAAAACTAGCGGGAGAAGAGACCCAGTACTTC.

CDR3 region: CASSLGGTASADTQYF. CDR3 bases: TGTGCCAGCAGCTTGGGGGGGACCGCGTCCGCAGATACGCAGTATTTT. The chain couples TRBV7-6 to TRBJ2-3; 7 bases agree with TRBD2. Germline lookup yields CDR1 SGHVS and CDR2 FNYEAQ. The CDR3 length is 16 residues. J gave up 4 bases and V 3 bases, and 10 bases lay outside the gene matches. The whole variable domain, remainder taken from reference TRBV7-6 and TRBJ2-3, is GAGVSQSPRYKVTKRGQDVALRCDPISGHVSLYWYRQALGQGPEFLTYFNYEAQQDKSGLPNDRFSAERPEGSISTLTIQRTEQRDSAMYRCASSLGGTASADTQYFGPGTRLTVL.

The chain is built from TRBV7-9 and TRBJ2-7; TRBD1 matches 9 bases. V shed 5 bases, J shed 5 bases, and the junction held 7 bases outside the gene matches. Per the germline V gene, CDR1 is SEHNR and CDR2 is FQNEAQ (reference sequence). The CDR3 has 14 amino acids. For the CDR3, the DNA is TGTGCCAGCAGCCACAGGACAGGGGTGGACGAGCAGTACTTC. As protein: CASSHRTGVDEQYF.

Worth noting for this clone: An end of the junction does not agree with germline; a read error may underlie this. The rearrangement links TRBV19 to TRBJ1-1; maybe TRBD1 (5 bases). Germline V gives CDR1 LNHDA, CDR2 SQIVND (reference sequence). The CDR3 totals 15 residues. This chain's CDR3 is CASSMQAGLNAEAFF. In nucleotides, the CDR3 is TGTGCCAGTAGTATGCAGGCAGGGTTGAACGCTGAAGCTTTCTTT.

The chain couples TRBV7-2 to TRBJ2-7; 10 positions match TRBD2. V gave up 5 bases and J gave up 3 bases; unmatched junction bases: 4. CDR1 is SGHTA, CDR2 FQGNSA, per germline. The CDR3 has 14 residues. CDR3 nucleotide sequence: TGTGCCAGCAGCGATAGGACTAGCGGCTACGAGCAGTACTTC. Translated: CASSDRTSGYEQYF.